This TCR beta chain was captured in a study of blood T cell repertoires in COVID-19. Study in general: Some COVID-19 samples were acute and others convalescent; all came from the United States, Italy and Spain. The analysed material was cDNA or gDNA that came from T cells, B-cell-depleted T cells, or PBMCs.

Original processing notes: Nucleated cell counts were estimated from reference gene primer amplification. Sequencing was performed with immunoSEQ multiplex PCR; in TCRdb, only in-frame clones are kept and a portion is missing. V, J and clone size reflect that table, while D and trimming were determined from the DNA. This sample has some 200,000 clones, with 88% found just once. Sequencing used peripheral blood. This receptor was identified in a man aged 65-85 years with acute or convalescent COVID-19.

In DNA form, the CDR3 reads TGTGCCAGCACAGGGACAGGGAGCAGCCTTTCACCCCTCCACTTT. Encoded protein: CASTGTGSSLSPLHF. The J gene is TRBJ1-6, the V gene TRBV25-1, with 9 bases identical to TRBD1. V dropped 7 bases and J dropped 9; count of bases not matched to a gene: 10. Germline lookup yields CDR1 MGHDK and CDR2 SYGVNS. This CDR3 has 15 amino acids.